Each of the 21 T cell receptor beta chains below was sequenced from the same sample in a study of technical replicates of blood from a handful of donors. The method was immunoSEQ multiplex PCR; TCRdb's version includes in-frame clones alone and lacks a portion of them. This table holds 45,000 to 55,000 clones, roughly 94% found once. The sequenced sample was T cells isolated from PBMCs. These receptor sequences come from a human donor in good health.

The chain carries TRBV5-1 and TRBJ2-2, with D tentatively TRBD1 (6 bases). In germline, CDR1 is SGHRS, CDR2 YFSETQ. Trimming took off 4 bases at V and 5 bases at J, with 9 bases between the two ends. This CDR3 is built from 13 residues. The CDR3 DNA reads TGCGCCAGCAGCCTTGGACAGACCGGGGAGCTGTTTTTT. Residues: CASSLGQTGELFF.

This clone appeared a few times. This chain links TRBV18 with TRBJ2-2; 14 bases fit TRBD2. V gave up 2 bases and J gave up 1 base; unmatched junction bases: 3. The V gene's germline CDR1 is KGHSH and CDR2 LQKENI. The length of the CDR3 is 18 residues. As DNA, the CDR3 is TGTGCCAGCTCACCAACCGGGACTAGCGGGGGGAACACCGGGGAGCTGTTTTTT. Translating it yields CASSPTGTSGGNTGELFF.

V usage is TRBV11-3 and J usage is TRBJ2-5; D might be TRBD1 (6 bases). The CDR3 is 15 amino acids. CDR1 is SGHNT and CDR2 is YENEEA in the germline V gene. Trimming left V 5 bases short and J 1 base short, with 14 bases between. Here the CDR3 reads CASSKGQGFQETQYF. The CDR3 region has the DNA TGTGCCAGCAGCAAAGGGCAGGGGTTCCAAGAGACCCAGTACTTC.

V and J are TRBV9 and TRBJ2-3, with D possibly TRBD2 on 5 matching bases. V lost 0 bases, J lost 4 bases, and 9 bases lay in between. The CDR3 covers 14 residues. Germline V gene sequence: CDR1 SGDLS, CDR2 YYNGEE. CDR3 loop: CASSVDPGADTQYF. CDR3 DNA: TGTGCCAGCAGCGTAGACCCCGGGGCAGATACGCAGTATTTT. The complete variable domain, with remaining parts taken from reference TRBV9 and TRBJ2-3, reads DSGVTQTPKHLITATGQRVTLRCSPRSGDLSVYWYQQSLDQGLQFLIQYYNGEERAKGNILERFSAQQFPDLHSELNLSSLELGDSALYFCASSVDPGADTQYFGPGTRLTVL.

The chain links TRBV7-9 to TRBJ2-7; TRBD2 matches at 14 bases. This CDR3 has 18 amino acids. V shed 4 bases, J shed 1 base, and the junction held 9 bases outside the gene matches. CDR1 SEHNR and CDR2 FQNEAQ come from the germline V gene (reference sequence). In DNA form, the CDR3 reads TGTGCCAGCAGCTCTCCCGGAGGGACTAGCGGGAGTTCCTACGAGCAGTACTTC. Its protein is CASSSPGGTSGSSYEQYF.

The J gene is TRBJ2-7, the V gene TRBV6-5, with 8 positions matching TRBD2. Trimming took 2 bases from V and 4 from J; bases not matched to a gene: 4. CDR3 length: 14 amino acids. Per the germline V gene, CDR1 is MNHEY and CDR2 is SVGAGI. The chain's CDR3 is CASSYAGRAYEQYF. DNA for the CDR3: TGTGCCAGCAGTTACGCCGGGAGGGCTTACGAGCAGTACTTC.

The chain uses TRBV28 and TRBJ1-1; tentatively, D is TRBD1 (5 bases). Germline CDR1 and CDR2: MDHEN and SYDVKM. The CDR3 runs 11 residues. Between the trimmed V and J ends, which lost 8 bases and 8 bases, there was a span of 12 bases. CDR3 sequence reads: CASWSTGEAFF. In DNA, the CDR3 is TGTGCCAGCTGGTCCACAGGAGAAGCTTTCTTT. Based on the CDR3 plus reference TRBV28 and TRBJ1-1, the full variable domain is DVKVTQSSRYLVKRTGEKVFLECVQDMDHENMFWYRQDPGLGLRLIYFSYDVKMKEKGDIPEGYSVSREKKERFSLILESASTNQTSMYLCASWSTGEAFFGQGTRLTVV.

V and J are TRBV11-3 and TRBJ1-1; no clear D. CDR3 size: 15 residues. Germline CDR1 is SGHNT and CDR2 is YENEEA. V was shortened by 1 base and J by 5 bases, with 14 bases between the two germline ends. The CDR3 nucleotides are TGTGCCAGCAGCTTAGGATTTGGGCTGAGAACTGAAGCTTTCTTT. Amino acid sequence: CASSLGFGLRTEAFF.

This chain links TRBV5-6 with TRBJ2-3; D may be TRBD2 (6 bases). Trimming left V 2 bases short and J 2 bases short, with 21 bases between. The CDR3 is 18 residues long. Germline CDR1 reads SGHDT; CDR2 reads YYEEEE. CDR3 bases: TGTGCCAGCAGCTTTTGGGCTGGTTACGGGGGTGACACAGATACGCAGTATTTT. It translates to CASSFWAGYGGDTDTQYF.

The rearrangement uses TRBV11-3 and TRBJ1-1, with no clear D. V was cut by 6 bases and J by 1 base, with 6 bases left in between. Germline V gives CDR1 SGHNT, CDR2 YENEEA. This CDR3 is 12 amino acids long. CDR3 protein: CASSWANTEAFF. For the CDR3, the DNA is TGTGCCAGCAGTTGGGCGAACACTGAAGCTTTCTTT.

The chain is built from TRBV9 and TRBJ1-3; D may be TRBD1 (5 bases). CDR1 SGDLS and CDR2 YYNGEE come from the germline V gene. With 1 base removed from V and 0 bases from J, the gap between germline ends came to 5 bases. The CDR3 spans 14 residues. In DNA, the CDR3 is TGTGCCAGCAGCGTAAGGGGCTCTGGAAACACCATATATTTT. It yields the protein CASSVRGSGNTIYF. Variable domain in full (rest from reference TRBV9 and TRBJ1-3): DSGVTQTPKHLITATGQRVTLRCSPRSGDLSVYWYQQSLDQGLQFLIQYYNGEERAKGNILERFSAQQFPDLHSELNLSSLELGDSALYFCASSVRGSGNTIYFGEGSWLTVV.

The chain has TRBV29-1 and TRBJ2-2; 8 bases line up with TRBD2. With V trimmed by 3 bases and J by 4 bases, 7 bases remained unmatched. CDR3 length equals 15 residues. CDR1 is SQVTM and CDR2 is ANQGSEA in the germline V gene. The CDR3 loop reads CSVDRSGGLTGELFF. CDR3 sequence (DNA): TGCAGCGTTGACCGCTCGGGGGGGCTCACCGGGGAGCTGTTTTTT.

V is TRBV9 and J is TRBJ1-5; D remains ambiguous. This CDR3 region has 15 residues. Trimming stripped 4 bases from V and 7 bases from J, with 18 bases between. Looked up from germline, CDR1 is SGDLS and CDR2 is YYNGEE. Here the CDR3 DNA reads TGTGCCAGCAGCTCTAGTAGCCTCGCGGGGCAGCCCCAGCATTTT. Translated: CASSSSSLAGQPQHF.

The J gene is TRBJ2-2, the V gene TRBV5-1; unclear D gene. This CDR3 is built from 15 residues. Trimming took off 1 base at V and 1 base at J, with 8 bases between the two ends. The germline CDR1 and CDR2 sequences are SGHRS and YFSETQ. The CDR3 region is CASSLSVRNTGELFF. CDR3 coding DNA: TGCGCCAGCAGCTTGTCGGTTCGGAACACCGGGGAGCTGTTTTTT.

The rearrangement links TRBV6-5 to TRBJ1-2; 8 bases are a match to TRBD1. The CDR3 totals 14 residues. Losses at the gene ends were 6 bases for V and 5 bases for J; bases not matched to a gene: 8. Germline V gene lookup returns CDR1 MNHEY and CDR2 SVGAGI. CDR3 residues: CASRPPGQVYGYTF. The CDR3 nucleotides read TGTGCCAGCAGACCCCCGGGACAGGTTTATGGCTACACCTTC.

V is TRBV15 and J is TRBJ1-2; possibly TRBD1 for D (5 bases). From germline, CDR1 is LNHNV and CDR2 YYDKDF (reference sequence). V lost 5 bases and J lost 8, with 18 bases in between. This CDR3 contains 14 residues. In DNA form, the CDR3 reads TGTGCCACCAGCGGGCGGGACTCCCCGAAGGGCTACACCTTC. Protein sequence: CATSGRDSPKGYTF.

V usage is TRBV7-9 and J usage is TRBJ1-2; no definite D call. Germline V gene sequence: CDR1 SEHNR, CDR2 FQNEAQ (reference sequence). The CDR3 is 12 residues long. V dropped 1 base and J dropped 8 bases, with 8 bases sitting between them. This CDR3 reads CASSLGGGGYTF. The CDR3 DNA is TGTGCCAGCAGCTTAGGGGGAGGCGGCTACACCTTC.

The V gene is TRBV11-2, the J gene TRBJ2-7, with 9 bases fitting TRBD1. V lost 5 bases and J lost 3; bases outside the gene matches: 2. The V gene's germline CDR1 is SGHAT and CDR2 FQNNGV. This CDR3 comprises 13 residues. The CDR3 DNA reads as TGTGCCAGCAGCCCGGGACAGGGCTACGAGCAGTACTTC. Encoded protein: CASSPGQGYEQYF.

V gene TRBV6-5 combines with J gene TRBJ1-5, with 7 nucleotides matching TRBD1. The CDR3 extends over 15 amino acids. V gave up 0 bases and J gave up 4 bases; unmatched junction bases: 3. Germline-derived CDR1 and CDR2 are MNHEY and SVGAGI. DNA of the CDR3: TGTGCCAGCAGTTACTCATACAGGGGAAATCAGCCCCAGCATTTT. Translating it yields CASSYSYRGNQPQHF.

The count of this clone is one. The rearrangement joins TRBV5-4 to TRBJ2-1; possible D gene TRBD1, 5 bases. Trimming cost V 1 base and J 10 bases, with 27 bases left between them. Germline V gives CDR1 SGHNT, CDR2 YYREEE (reference sequence). CDR3 length: 18 residues. This chain's CDR3 is CASSLNRGFDIPPKEQFF. CDR3 DNA: TGTGCCAGCAGCTTGAATAGGGGATTCGACATACCACCGAAGGAGCAGTTCTTC.

This clone occurred once. V and J are TRBV12-5 and TRBJ2-1; 12 bases map to TRBD2. Trimming took 7 bases from V and 5 from J; bases not matched to a gene: 21. Germline assignment: CDR1 LGHNT and CDR2 FRNRAP. The CDR3 has 20 residues. The DNA of the CDR3 is TGTGCTAGTGCCGACCGGCGTAGGGGGCTCCTAGCGGGAGGGAACAATGAGCAGTTCTTC. Its protein is CASADRRRGLLAGGNNEQFF.